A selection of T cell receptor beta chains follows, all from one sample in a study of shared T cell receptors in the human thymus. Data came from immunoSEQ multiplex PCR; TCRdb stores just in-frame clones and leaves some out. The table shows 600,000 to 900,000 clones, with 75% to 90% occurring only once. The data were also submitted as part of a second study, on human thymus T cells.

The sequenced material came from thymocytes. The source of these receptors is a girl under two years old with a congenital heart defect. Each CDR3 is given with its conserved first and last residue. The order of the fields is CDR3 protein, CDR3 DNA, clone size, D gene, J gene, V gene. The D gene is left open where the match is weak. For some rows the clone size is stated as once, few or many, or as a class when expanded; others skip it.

CASRGPGSYEQYF | TGTGCCAGCAGGGGCCCAGGGTCCTACGAGCAGTACTTC | . | . | TRBJ2-7 | TRBV6-6
CASSDKSTGEAFF | TGTGCCAGCAGTGACAAGTCGACAGGGGAAGCTTTCTTT | . | TRBD1 | TRBJ1-1 | TRBV2
CASSYSGTNSYEQYF | TGTGCCAGCAGTTACTCCGGGACTAACTCCTACGAGCAGTACTTC | few | TRBD2 | TRBJ2-7 | TRBV6-5
CASSSDREETQYF | TGTGCCAGCAGCTCGGACAGGGAAGAGACCCAGTACTTC | . | TRBD1 | TRBJ2-5 | TRBV7-2
CASSEIHFWPSLSGNTIYF | TGTGCCAGCAGTGAAATTCATTTTTGGCCCTCTCTGTCTGGAAACACCATATATTTT | . | . | TRBJ1-3 | TRBV6-1
CASSSRTGRNQPQHF | TGTGCCAGTAGTTCCCGGACAGGGCGGAATCAGCCCCAGCATTTT | . | TRBD1 | TRBJ1-5 | TRBV19
CASSLADRNYGYTF | TGTGCCAGCAGCTTAGCGGACAGGAACTATGGCTACACCTTC | . | TRBD1 | TRBJ1-2 | TRBV13
CASGLVQGSGDEQFF | TGTGCTAGTGGTTTGGTACAGGGATCAGGGGATGAGCAGTTCTTC | once | . | TRBJ2-1 | TRBV12-5
CASSVDSNTEAFF | TGTGCCAGCAGCGTAGACTCGAACACTGAAGCTTTCTTT | . | . | TRBJ1-1 | TRBV9
CASSLIGGQSSYNSPLHF | TGCGCCAGCAGCCTCATTGGCGGGCAGAGCTCCTATAATTCACCCCTCCACTTT | once | . | TRBJ1-6 | TRBV5-1
CASSSQNPARGVFTEAFF | TGTGCCAGCAGCTCCCAAAACCCCGCCAGGGGGGTATTCACTGAAGCTTTCTTT | few | TRBD1 | TRBJ1-1 | TRBV28
CASSFKETQYF | TGTGCCAGCAGCTTCAAAGAGACCCAGTACTTC | . | . | TRBJ2-5 | TRBV7-2
CASSSGRREDYGYTF | TGTGCCAGCAGTTCGGGGCGCAGGGAGGACTATGGCTACACCTTC | few | . | TRBJ1-2 | TRBV27
CASSQEGLGQGGYGYTF | TGCGCCAGCAGCCAAGAGGGGCTAGGTCAGGGAGGGTATGGCTACACCTTC | . | . | TRBJ1-2 | TRBV4-1
CASSMFAGVRETQYF | TGTGCCAGTAGTATGTTTGCAGGGGTTCGGGAGACCCAGTACTTC | once | . | TRBJ2-5 | TRBV19
CASSPEIDRAYTEAFF | TGTGCCAGCAGTCCAGAAATCGACAGGGCGTACACTGAAGCTTTCTTT | once | TRBD1 | TRBJ1-1 | TRBV28
CASSQGRDRDDTYNSPLHF | TGTGCCAGCAGCCAAGGACGGGACAGGGATGATACCTATAATTCACCCCTCCACTTT | . | TRBD1 | TRBJ1-6 | TRBV14
CASGFPRDRGPLVNTEAFF | TGTGCTAGTGGTTTCCCCAGGGACAGGGGGCCATTAGTTAACACTGAAGCTTTCTTT | . | TRBD1 | TRBJ1-1 | TRBV12-5
CASSYRTSGEYEQYF | TGTGCCAGCAGTTACCGGACTAGCGGGGAATACGAGCAGTACTTC | . | TRBD2 | TRBJ2-7 | TRBV6-6
CASSLDQGRPGELFF | TGCGCCAGCAGCTTGGACCAGGGTCGGCCCGGGGAGCTGTTTTTT | once | . | TRBJ2-2 | TRBV5-1
CAISEYIQGGLSYEQYF | TGTGCCATCAGTGAGTATATACAGGGGGGCCTAAGCTACGAGCAGTACTTC | . | TRBD1 | TRBJ2-7 | TRBV10-3
CASSLGDRLGNTIYF | TGCGCCAGCAGCTTGGGTGACAGACTTGGAAACACCATATATTTT | . | . | TRBJ1-3 | TRBV5-1
CASSLECAAEGARVGELFF | TGCGCCAGCAGCTTGGAGTGCGCTGCGGAGGGGGCGCGGGTCGGGGAGCTGTTTTTT | . | . | TRBJ2-2 | TRBV5-1
CASSQPRTGEDEKLFF | TGTGCCAGCAGCCAACCGCGGACAGGGGAGGATGAAAAACTGTTTTTT | . | TRBD1 | TRBJ1-4 | TRBV14
CASSSDMNTEAFF | TGCGCCAGCAGCTCTGACATGAACACTGAAGCTTTCTTT | . | . | TRBJ1-1 | TRBV5-1
CASSAHREQETQYF | TGTGCCAGCAGCGCCCACAGAGAACAAGAGACCCAGTACTTC | . | . | TRBJ2-5 | TRBV5-5
CASSHGTSGGEQYF | TGTGCCAGTAGCCACGGGACTAGCGGGGGAGAGCAGTACTTC | . | TRBD2 | TRBJ2-7 | TRBV19
CASSSNHTTGATYGYTF | TGTGCCAGCAGCTCGAATCATACCACAGGGGCGACCTATGGCTACACCTTC | once | TRBD1 | TRBJ1-2 | TRBV7-3
CATSRDRWGLSGNTIYF | TGTGCCACCAGCAGAGATAGGTGGGGGCTCTCTGGAAACACCATATATTTT | . | . | TRBJ1-3 | TRBV15
CATSRNSGGGTDTQYF | TGTGCCACCAGCAGGAATAGCGGGGGGGGGACGGATACGCAGTATTTT | . | TRBD2 | TRBJ2-3 | TRBV15
CASSLAFYEQYF | TGTGCCAGCAGCTTAGCCTTTTACGAGCAGTACTTC | . | . | TRBJ2-7 | TRBV11-2
CASSLAFSLNTGELFF | TGTGCCAGCAGCTTAGCTTTTAGTTTGAACACCGGGGAGCTGTTTTTT | once | . | TRBJ2-2 | TRBV7-6
CATSRDWGQYNQPQHF | TGTGCCACCAGCAGAGATTGGGGGCAGTACAATCAGCCCCAGCATTTT | . | . | TRBJ1-5 | TRBV15
CASSPLHPGGAHGGELFF | TGTGCCAGCAGCCCCCTACACCCGGGGGGGGCGCATGGCGGGGAGCTGTTTTTT | . | TRBD2 | TRBJ2-2 | TRBV11-2
CASSQDRGSYTDTQYF | TGTGCCAGCAGCCAAGATCGGGGGTCCTACACAGATACGCAGTATTTT | . | . | TRBJ2-3 | TRBV4-2
CASSEIGTGECNQPQHF | TGTGCCAGCAGTGAAATTGGGACAGGGGAGTGCAATCAGCCCCAGCATTTT | . | TRBD1 | TRBJ1-5 | TRBV2
CATSRPPRAANYGYTF | TGTGCCACCAGCAGACCCCCCAGGGCAGCTAACTATGGCTACACCTTC | . | . | TRBJ1-2 | TRBV15
CASSVRGGLNYGYTF | TGTGCCAGCAGCGTTCGCGGGGGCCTTAACTATGGCTACACCTTC | . | . | TRBJ1-2 | TRBV14
CASSYSSATNEKLFF | TGTGCCAGCAGTTACTCGAGTGCAACTAATGAAAAACTGTTTTTT | . | . | TRBJ1-4 | TRBV6-5
CSVLSGTQYF | TGCAGCGTTTTGTCCGGGACCCAGTACTTC | . | . | TRBJ2-5 | TRBV29-1
CASSLKNRVYNEKLFF | TGTGCCAGCAGCCTCAAGAACAGGGTCTATAATGAAAAACTGTTTTTT | . | . | TRBJ1-4 | TRBV14
CASSYREADEKLFF | TGTGCCAGCAGTTACAGGGAGGCGGATGAAAAACTGTTTTTT | . | . | TRBJ1-4 | TRBV6-6
CASSTEIRDRESCEQFF | TGCGCCAGCAGCACGGAGATCCGGGACAGGGAGAGTTGTGAGCAGTTCTTC | . | TRBD1 | TRBJ2-1 | TRBV5-1
CASSQGVMGYGYTF | TGTGCCAGCAGTCAGGGGGTAATGGGCTATGGCTACACCTTC | . | TRBD1 | TRBJ1-2 | TRBV27
CASNPDRGGQPQHF | TGTGCCAGCAACCCGGACAGGGGAGGACAGCCCCAGCATTTT | few | TRBD1 | TRBJ1-5 | TRBV6-1
CASSGDRRNIQYF | TGTGCCAGCAGTGGCGACAGAAGAAACATTCAGTACTTC | once | . | TRBJ2-4 | TRBV2
CASSQLGPQETQYF | TGTGCCAGCAGCCAGCTTGGGCCCCAAGAGACCCAGTACTTC | . | . | TRBJ2-5 | TRBV5-6
CASSSYTGQRLGRLFF | TGTGCCAGCAGCTCCTATACAGGGCAAAGGCTCGGGAGGCTGTTTTTT | . | . | TRBJ1-4 | TRBV7-8
CASTPSGQGASGNTIYF | TGCGCCAGCACCCCGTCCGGACAGGGGGCCTCTGGAAACACCATATATTTT | once | TRBD1 | TRBJ1-3 | TRBV5-1
CASSQDPSVRQGYEKLFF | TGCGCCAGCAGCCAAGATCCTTCGGTGCGACAGGGGTACGAAAAACTGTTTTTT | . | TRBD1 | TRBJ1-4 | TRBV4-3